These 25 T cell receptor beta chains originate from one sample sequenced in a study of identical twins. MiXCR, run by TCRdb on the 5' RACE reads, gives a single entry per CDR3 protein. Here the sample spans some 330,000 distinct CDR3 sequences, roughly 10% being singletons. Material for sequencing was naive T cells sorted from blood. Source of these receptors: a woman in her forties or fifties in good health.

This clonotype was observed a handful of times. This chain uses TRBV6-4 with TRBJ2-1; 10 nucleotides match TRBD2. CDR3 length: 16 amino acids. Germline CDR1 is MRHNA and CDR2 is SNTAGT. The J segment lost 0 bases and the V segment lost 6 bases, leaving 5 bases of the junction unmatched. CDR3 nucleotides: TGTGCCAGCAGCGTTAGCGGGAGGCCCTCCTACAATGAGCAGTTCTTC. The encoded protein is CASSVSGRPSYNEQFF.

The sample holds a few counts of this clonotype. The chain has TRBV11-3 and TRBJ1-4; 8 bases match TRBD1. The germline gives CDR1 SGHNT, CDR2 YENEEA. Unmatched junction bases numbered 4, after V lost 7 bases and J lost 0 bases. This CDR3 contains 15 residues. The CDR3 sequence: CASTTGGATNEKLFF. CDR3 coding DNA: TGTGCCAGCACCACAGGGGGGGCAACTAATGAAAAACTGTTTTTT. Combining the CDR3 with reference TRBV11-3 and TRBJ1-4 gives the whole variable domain EAGVVQSPRYKIIEKKQPVAFWCNPISGHNTLYWYLQNLGQGPELLIRYENEEAVDDSQLPKDRFSAERLKGVDSTLKIQPAELGDSAVYLCASTTGGATNEKLFFGSGTQLSVL.

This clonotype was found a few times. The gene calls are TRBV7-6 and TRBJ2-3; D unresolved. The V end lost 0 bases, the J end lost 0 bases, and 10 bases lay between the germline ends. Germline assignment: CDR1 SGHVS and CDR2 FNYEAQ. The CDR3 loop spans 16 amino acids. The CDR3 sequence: CASSLAAGLSTDTQYF. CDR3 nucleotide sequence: TGTGCCAGCAGCTTAGCGGCCGGCCTAAGCACAGATACGCAGTATTTT.

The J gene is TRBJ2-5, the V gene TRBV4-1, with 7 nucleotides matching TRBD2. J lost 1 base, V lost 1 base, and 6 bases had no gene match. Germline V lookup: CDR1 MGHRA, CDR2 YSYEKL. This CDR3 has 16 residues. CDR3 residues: CASSQGGGSFQETQYF. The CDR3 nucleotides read TGCGCCAGCAGCCAAGGGGGCGGGAGTTTCCAAGAGACCCAGTACTTC.

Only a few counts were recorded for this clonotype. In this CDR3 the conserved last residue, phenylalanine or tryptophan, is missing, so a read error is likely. CDR3 in amino acids: CSVGGSYEQYL. The CDR3 nucleotides read TGCAGCGTTGGGGGATCCTACGAGCAGTACCTC. The chain links TRBV29-1 to TRBJ2-7; unclear D gene. The CDR3 spans 11 residues. V lost 4 bases to trimming and J lost 1 base, with 5 bases between them. Germline V gene sequence: CDR1 SQVTM, CDR2 ANQGSEA.

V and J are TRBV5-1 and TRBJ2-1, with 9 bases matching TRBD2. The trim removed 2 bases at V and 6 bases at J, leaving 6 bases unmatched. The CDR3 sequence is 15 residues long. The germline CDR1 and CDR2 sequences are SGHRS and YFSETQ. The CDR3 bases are TGCGCCAGCAGCTTTACTAGCGGGCCCGTCAATGAGCAGTTCTTC. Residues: CASSFTSGPVNEQFF.

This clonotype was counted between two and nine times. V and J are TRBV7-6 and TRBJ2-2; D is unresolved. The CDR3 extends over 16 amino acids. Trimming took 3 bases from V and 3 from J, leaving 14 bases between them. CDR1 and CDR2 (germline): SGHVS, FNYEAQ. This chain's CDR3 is CASSFPPSMDTGELFF. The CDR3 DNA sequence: TGTGCCAGCAGCTTCCCTCCCTCCATGGACACCGGGGAGCTGTTTTTT.

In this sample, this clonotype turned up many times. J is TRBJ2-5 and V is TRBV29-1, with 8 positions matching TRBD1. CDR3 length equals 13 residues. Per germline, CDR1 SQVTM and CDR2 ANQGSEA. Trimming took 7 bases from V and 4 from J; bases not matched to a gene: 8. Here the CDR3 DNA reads TGCAGCGCTCGAAACAGGGGGGCAGAGACCCAGTACTTC. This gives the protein CSARNRGAETQYF.

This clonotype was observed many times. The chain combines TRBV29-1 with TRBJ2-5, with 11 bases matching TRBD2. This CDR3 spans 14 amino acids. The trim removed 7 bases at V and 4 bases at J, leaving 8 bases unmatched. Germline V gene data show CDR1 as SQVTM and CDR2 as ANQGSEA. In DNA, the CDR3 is TGCAGCGGCCGTAGCGGGAGGGCCCGAGAGACCCAGTACTTC. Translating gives CSGRSGRARETQYF.

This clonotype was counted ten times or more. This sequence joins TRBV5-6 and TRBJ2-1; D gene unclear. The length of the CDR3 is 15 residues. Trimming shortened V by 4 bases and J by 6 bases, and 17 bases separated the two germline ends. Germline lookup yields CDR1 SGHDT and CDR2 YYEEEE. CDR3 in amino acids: CASSPLYGVSNEQFF. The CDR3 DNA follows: TGTGCCAGCAGCCCGTTGTATGGGGTAAGCAATGAGCAGTTCTTC.

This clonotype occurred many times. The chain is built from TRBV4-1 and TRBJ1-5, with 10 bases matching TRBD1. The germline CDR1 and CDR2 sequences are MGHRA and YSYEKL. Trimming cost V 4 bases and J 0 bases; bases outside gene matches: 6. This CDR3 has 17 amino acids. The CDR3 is CASSPRQGALSNQPQHF. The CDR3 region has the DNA TGCGCCAGCAGCCCCCGACAGGGGGCCCTTAGCAATCAGCCCCAGCATTTT.

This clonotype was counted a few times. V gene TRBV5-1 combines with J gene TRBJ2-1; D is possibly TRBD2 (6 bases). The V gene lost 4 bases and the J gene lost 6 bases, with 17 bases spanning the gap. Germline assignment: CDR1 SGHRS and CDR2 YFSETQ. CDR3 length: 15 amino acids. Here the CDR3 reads CASSPERVRSNEQFF. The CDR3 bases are TGCGCCAGCAGCCCTGAGCGGGTACGTAGCAATGAGCAGTTCTTC.

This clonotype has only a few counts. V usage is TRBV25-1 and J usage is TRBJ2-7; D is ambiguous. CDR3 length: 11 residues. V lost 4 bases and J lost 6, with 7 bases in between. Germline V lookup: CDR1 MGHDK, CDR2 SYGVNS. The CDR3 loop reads CASSVLSEQYF. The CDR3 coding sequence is TGTGCCAGCAGTGTTCTAAGCGAGCAGTACTTC.

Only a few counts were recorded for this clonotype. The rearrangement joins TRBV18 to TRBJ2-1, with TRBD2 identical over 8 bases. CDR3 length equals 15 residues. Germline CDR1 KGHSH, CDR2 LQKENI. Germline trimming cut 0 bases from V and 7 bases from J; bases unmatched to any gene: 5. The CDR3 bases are TGTGCCAGCTCACCACCGAGCGGGAGAGGGAATGAGCAGTTCTTC. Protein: CASSPPSGRGNEQFF.

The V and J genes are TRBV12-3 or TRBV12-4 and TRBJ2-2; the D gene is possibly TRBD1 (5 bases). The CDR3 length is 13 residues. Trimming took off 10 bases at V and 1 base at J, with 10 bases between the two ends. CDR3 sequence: CATRAENTGELFF. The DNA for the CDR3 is TGTGCCACCAGGGCGGAGAACACCGGGGAGCTGTTTTTT.

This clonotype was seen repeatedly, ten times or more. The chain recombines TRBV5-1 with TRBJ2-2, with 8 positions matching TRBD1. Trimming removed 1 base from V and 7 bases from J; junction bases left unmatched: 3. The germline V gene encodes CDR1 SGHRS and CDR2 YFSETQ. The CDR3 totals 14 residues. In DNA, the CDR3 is TGCGCCAGCAGCTTGCCGACAGGGGTCGGGGAGCTGTTTTTT. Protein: CASSLPTGVGELFF. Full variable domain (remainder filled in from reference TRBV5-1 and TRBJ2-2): KAGVTQTPRYLIKTRGQQVTLSCSPISGHRSVSWYQQTPGQGLQFLFEYFSETQRNKGNFPGRFSGRQFSNSRSEMNVSTLELGDSALYLCASSLPTGVGELFFGEGSRLTVL.

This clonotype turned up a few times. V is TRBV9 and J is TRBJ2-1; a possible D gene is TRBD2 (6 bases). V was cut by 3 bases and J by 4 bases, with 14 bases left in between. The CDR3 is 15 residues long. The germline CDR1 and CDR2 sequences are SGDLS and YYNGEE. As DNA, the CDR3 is TGTGCCAGCAGCGCCCGACTAGACGATTACAATGAGCAGTTCTTC. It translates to CASSARLDDYNEQFF.

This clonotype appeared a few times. Written as DNA, the CDR3 is TGCGCCAGCAGCCAAGGAGGGTACACTGAAGCTTTCTTT. Protein sequence: CASSQGGYTEAFF. V gene TRBV4-1 combines with J gene TRBJ1-1, with D hard to call. Germline CDR1 MGHRA, CDR2 YSYEKL. The CDR3 has 13 residues. V gave up 1 base and J gave up 3 bases, with 6 bases separating them.

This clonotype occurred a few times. The CDR3 DNA reads as TGTGCCAGCAGTTTCGCAGGGAAAGTGTACGAGCAGTACGTC. Translating gives CASSFAGKVYEQYV. This chain joins TRBV27 and TRBJ2-7; TRBD1 might be the D (5 bases). Germline values: CDR1 MNHEY, CDR2 SMNVEV (reference sequence). V was pared by 3 bases and J by 4 bases, with 13 bases between. CDR3 length equals 14 residues.

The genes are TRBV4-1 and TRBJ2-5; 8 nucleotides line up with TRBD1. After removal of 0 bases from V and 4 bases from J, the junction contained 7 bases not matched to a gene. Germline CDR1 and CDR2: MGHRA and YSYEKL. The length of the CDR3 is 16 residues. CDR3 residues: CASSQDITGGRETQYF. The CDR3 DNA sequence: TGCGCCAGCAGCCAAGATATAACAGGGGGGCGAGAGACCCAGTACTTC.

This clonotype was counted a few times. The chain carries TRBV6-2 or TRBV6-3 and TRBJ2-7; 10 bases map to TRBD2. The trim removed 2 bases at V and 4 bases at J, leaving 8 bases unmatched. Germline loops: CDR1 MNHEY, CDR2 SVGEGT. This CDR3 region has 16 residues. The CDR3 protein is CASSYPPRAGGYEQYF. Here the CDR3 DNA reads TGTGCCAGCAGTTACCCTCCGAGAGCGGGAGGGTACGAGCAGTACTTC.

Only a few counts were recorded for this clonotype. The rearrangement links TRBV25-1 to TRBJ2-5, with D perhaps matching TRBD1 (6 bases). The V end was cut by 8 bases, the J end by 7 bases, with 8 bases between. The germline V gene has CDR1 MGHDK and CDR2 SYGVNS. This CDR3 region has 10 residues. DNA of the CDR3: TGTGCCAGCGAAGGGGGGACCCAGTACTTC. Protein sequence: CASEGGTQYF.

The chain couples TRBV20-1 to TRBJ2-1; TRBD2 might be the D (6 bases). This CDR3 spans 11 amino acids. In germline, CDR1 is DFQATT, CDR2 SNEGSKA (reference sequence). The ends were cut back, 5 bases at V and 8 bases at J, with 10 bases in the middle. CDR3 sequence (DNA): TGCAGTGCTCGTAGCGGACATGAGCAGTTCTTC. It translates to CSARSGHEQFF.

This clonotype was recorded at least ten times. The CDR3 is CASSMTPGYGQYV. CDR3 DNA: TGCGCCAGCAGCATGACCCCAGGGTACGGGCAGTACGTC. The V call is TRBV5-1, the J call TRBJ2-7; possible D gene TRBD1, 5 bases. Germline CDR1 is SGHRS and CDR2 is YFSETQ. CDR3 length equals 13 residues.

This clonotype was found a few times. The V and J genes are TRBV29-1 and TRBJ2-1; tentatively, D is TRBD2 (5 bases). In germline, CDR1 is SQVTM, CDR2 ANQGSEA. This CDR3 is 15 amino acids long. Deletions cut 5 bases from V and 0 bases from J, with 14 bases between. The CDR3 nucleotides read TGCAGCGTTAGTCCACGGGGTAGCTCCTACAATGAGCAGTTCTTC. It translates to CSVSPRGSSYNEQFF.